This T cell receptor (beta chain) was retrieved from a study of cytomegalovirus exposure and HLA in healthy donors. Notes on the study in general: Later, an analysis found that common viral pathogens appeared to be linked with several of the most significant clusters. The CMV antigen specificity of a few CMV-associated chains was confirmed through in vitro analysis.

60 Vbeta and 13 Jbeta primers were used in PCR. Using immunoSEQ multiplex PCR, the repertoire was profiled, and TCRdb retains in-frame clones only, with some absent. The table for this sample gives approximately 120,000 clones. As regards this clone: Its antigen remains unknown.

The V gene's germline CDR1 is MDHEN and CDR2 SYDVKM. V trimming: 2 bases; J trimming: 5 bases; junction bases outside the gene matches: 11. CDR3 length: 16 residues. The J gene is TRBJ1-2, the V gene TRBV28; 7 bases match TRBD1. Sequenced material: PBMCs. The receptor comes from a man aged 25 to 40 in good health and CMV-seronegative. In DNA, the CDR3 is TGTGCCAGCAGTTTAATGGTAGAGGGGGCACCGTATGGCTACACCTTC. Translation: CASSLMVEGAPYGYTF.